The clone carrying this T cell receptor (beta chain) was counted once. This CDR3 is 15 amino acids long. Germline CDR1 SGHRS, CDR2 YFSETQ. V was shortened by 0 bases and J by 4 bases, with 11 bases between the two germline ends. Original analysis: The authors estimated nucleated cell counts from reference gene primer amplification. Sequenced by immunoSEQ multiplex PCR; TCRdb stores in-frame clones only, minus some. V, J and clone size reflect that table, while D and trimming were determined from the DNA. Among 110,000 to 150,000 clones listed, roughly 80% were seen once. The sample originates from a study of blood T cell repertoires in COVID-19. Study-level information: COVID-19 samples from acute and convalescent phases originated in the United States, Italy and Spain. PBMCs, B-cell-depleted T cells, or T cells provided the cDNA or gDNA that made up the material.

This rearrangement joins TRBV5-1 to TRBJ1-3; D perhaps matches TRBD1 (6 bases). The sequencing input was peripheral blood. This receptor was obtained from a woman of 80 years or more with acute or convalescent COVID-19. Here the CDR3 DNA reads TGCGCCAGCAGCTTGGAAGGGACACTCGGAAACACCATATATTTT. Translation gives CASSLEGTLGNTIYF. Looking up the rest from reference TRBV5-1 and TRBJ1-3 gives the full variable domain: KAGVTQTPRYLIKTRGQQVTLSCSPISGHRSVSWYQQTPGQGLQFLFEYFSETQRNKGNFPGRFSGRQFSNSRSEMNVSTLELGDSALYLCASSLEGTLGNTIYFGEGSWLTVV.